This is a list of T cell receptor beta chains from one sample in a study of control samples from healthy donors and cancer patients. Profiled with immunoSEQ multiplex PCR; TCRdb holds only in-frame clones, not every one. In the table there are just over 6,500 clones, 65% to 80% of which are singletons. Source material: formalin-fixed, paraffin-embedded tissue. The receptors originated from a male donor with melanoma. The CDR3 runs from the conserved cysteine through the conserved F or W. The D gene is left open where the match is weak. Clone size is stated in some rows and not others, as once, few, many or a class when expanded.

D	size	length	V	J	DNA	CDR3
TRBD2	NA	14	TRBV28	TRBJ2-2	TGTGCGATGGGACTAGCGGGGAACACCGGGGAGCTGTTTTTT	CAMGLAGNTGELFF
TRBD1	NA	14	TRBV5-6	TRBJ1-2	TGTGCCAGCAGCTTGTCGGGACAGGGATATGGCTACACCTTC	CASSLSGQGYGYTF
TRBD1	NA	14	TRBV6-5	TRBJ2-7	TGTGCCAGCAGCCCCGGGACAGATTCCTACGAGCAGTACTTC	CASSPGTDSYEQYF
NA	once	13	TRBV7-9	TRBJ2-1	TGTGCCAGCAGCCCCCCAGGGGCAAATGAGCAGTTCTTC	CASSPPGANEQFF
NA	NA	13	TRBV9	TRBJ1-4	TGTGCCAGCAGGGACACTCGAAAGGGGAAACTGTTTTTT	CASRDTRKGKLFF
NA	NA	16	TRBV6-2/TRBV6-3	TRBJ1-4	TGTGCCAGCAGTTACGAGAGGGGGGGGGCTAATGAAAAACTGTTTTTT	CASSYERGGANEKLFF
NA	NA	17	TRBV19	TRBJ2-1	TGTGCCAGTAGTATAGGGGTGGGAGAAAACCGGGACAATGAGCAGTTCTTC	CASSIGVGENRDNEQFF
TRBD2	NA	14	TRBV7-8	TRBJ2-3	TGTGCCAGCAGCCAAAGCGGGGAGTTAGATACGCAGTATTTT	CASSQSGELDTQYF
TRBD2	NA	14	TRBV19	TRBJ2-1	TGTGCCAGTAGCATTACGGGGGAGGGAAATGAGCAGTTCTTC	CASSITGEGNEQFF
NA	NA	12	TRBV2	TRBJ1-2	TGTGCCAGCAGGCTGGTCAGCTATGGCTACACCTTC	CASRLVSYGYTF
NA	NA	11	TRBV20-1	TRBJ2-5	TGCAGTGTTAAGGGCGGAGAGACCCAGTACTTC	CSVKGGETQYF
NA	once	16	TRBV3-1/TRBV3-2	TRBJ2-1	TGTGCCAGCAGTCGCAACAGGGCCACCTGGGGTGGTGAGCAGTTCTTC	CASSRNRATWGGEQFF
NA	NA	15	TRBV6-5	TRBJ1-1	TGTGCCAGCAGTCCCCTTAGGGCAACGAACACTGAAGCTTTCTTT	CASSPLRATNTEAFF
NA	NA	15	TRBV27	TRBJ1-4	TGTGCCAGCAGTACCCGACAGGAGGGAAATGAAAAACTGTTTTTT	CASSTRQEGNEKLFF
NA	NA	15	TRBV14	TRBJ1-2	TGTGCCAGCAGCCAAGGTCGATACAGGTCAGACGGCTACACCTTC	CASSQGRYRSDGYTF
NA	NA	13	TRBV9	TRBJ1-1	TGTGCCAGCAGCGTCAGGGTGGACACTGAAGCTTTCTTT	CASSVRVDTEAFF
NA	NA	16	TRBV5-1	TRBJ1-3	TGCGCCAGCAGCAGGAGCTCAGGGGCCTCTGGAAACACCATATATTTT	CASSRSSGASGNTIYF
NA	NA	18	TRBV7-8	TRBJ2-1	TGTGCCAGCAGCCCCTTGGGAGGACCCCAGAGCTCCTACAATGAGCAGTTCTTC	CASSPLGGPQSSYNEQFF
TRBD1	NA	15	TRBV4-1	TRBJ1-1	TGCGCCAGCAGCCGCCCGGGACAGTTAAACACTGAAGCTTTCTTT	CASSRPGQLNTEAFF
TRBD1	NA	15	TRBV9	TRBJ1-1	TGTGCCAGCAGCGCTGCAGGGGGCTTGGACACTGAAGCTTTCTTT	CASSAAGGLDTEAFF
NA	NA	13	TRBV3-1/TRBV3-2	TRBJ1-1	TGTGCCAGCAGCCCCAGGGAAGCGGCTGAAGCTTTCTTT	CASSPREAAEAFF
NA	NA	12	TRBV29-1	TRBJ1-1	TGCAGCTTCGTACAGGGGAACACTGAAGCTTTCTTT	CSFVQGNTEAFF